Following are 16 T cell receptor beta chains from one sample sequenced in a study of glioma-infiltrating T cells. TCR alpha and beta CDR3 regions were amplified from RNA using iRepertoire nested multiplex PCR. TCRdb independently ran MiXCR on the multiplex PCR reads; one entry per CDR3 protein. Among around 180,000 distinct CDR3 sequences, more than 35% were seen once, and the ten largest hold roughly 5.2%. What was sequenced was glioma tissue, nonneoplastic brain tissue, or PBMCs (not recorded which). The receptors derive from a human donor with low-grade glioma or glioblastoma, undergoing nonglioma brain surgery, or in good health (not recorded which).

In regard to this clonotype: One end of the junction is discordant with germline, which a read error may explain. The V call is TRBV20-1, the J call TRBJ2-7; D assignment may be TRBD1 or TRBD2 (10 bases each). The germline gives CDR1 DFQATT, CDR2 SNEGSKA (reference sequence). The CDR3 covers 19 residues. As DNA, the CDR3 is TGCAGTGCTTCGTCAGCGGGGGGGTGGACAGGGGGACCCACCTACGAGGAGTACTTC. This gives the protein CSASSAGGWTGGPTYEEYF.

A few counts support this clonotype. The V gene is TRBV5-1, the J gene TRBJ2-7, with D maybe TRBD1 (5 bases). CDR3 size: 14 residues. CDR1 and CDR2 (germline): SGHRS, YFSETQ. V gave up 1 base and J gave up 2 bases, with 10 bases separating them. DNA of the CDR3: TGCGCCAGCAGCTTGATTCAGGGCCCCTACGAGCAGTACTTC. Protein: CASSLIQGPYEQYF.

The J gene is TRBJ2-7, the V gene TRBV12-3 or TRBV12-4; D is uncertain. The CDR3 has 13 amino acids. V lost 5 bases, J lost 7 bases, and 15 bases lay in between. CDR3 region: CASSPLGHWEQYF. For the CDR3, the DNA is TGTGCCAGCAGTCCGCTTGGCCACTGGGAGCAGTACTTC.

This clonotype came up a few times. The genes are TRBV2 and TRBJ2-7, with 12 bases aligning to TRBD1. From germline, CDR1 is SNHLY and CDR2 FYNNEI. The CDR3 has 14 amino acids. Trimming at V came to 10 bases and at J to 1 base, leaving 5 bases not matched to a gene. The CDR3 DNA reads TGTGCCACCACGGGACAGGGGGCGTCCTACGAGCAGTACTTC. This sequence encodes CATTGQGASYEQYF.

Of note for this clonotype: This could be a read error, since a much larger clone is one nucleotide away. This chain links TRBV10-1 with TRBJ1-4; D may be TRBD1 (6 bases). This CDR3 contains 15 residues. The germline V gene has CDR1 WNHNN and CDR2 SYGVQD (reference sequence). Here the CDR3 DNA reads TGCGCCAGCAGTGCAGCACTGGGGGCTAATAAAAAACTGTTTTTT. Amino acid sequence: CASSAALGANKKLFF.

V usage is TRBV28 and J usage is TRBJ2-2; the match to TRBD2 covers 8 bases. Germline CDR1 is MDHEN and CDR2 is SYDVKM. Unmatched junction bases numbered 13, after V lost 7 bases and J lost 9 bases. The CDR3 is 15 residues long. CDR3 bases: TGTGCCAGCAAAGGTCCGGGAGGGAGCTCCTGGGAGCTGTTTTTT. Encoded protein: CASKGPGGSSWELFF.

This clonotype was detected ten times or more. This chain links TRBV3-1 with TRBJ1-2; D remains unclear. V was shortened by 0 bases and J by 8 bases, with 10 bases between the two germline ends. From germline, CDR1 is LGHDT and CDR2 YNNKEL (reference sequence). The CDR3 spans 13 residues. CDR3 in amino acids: CASSQDDLRGYTF. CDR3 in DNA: TGTGCCAGCAGCCAAGATGATCTACGAGGCTACACCTTC.

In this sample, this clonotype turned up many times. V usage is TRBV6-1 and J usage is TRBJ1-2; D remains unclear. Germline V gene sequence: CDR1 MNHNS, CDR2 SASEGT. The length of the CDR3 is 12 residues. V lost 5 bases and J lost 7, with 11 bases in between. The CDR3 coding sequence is TGTGCCAGCAGTTCCTCATCGGCTGGCTACACCTTC. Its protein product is CASSSSSAGYTF.

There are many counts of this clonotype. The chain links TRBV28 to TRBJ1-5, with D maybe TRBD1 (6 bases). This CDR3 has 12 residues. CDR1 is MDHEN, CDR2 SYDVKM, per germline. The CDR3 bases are TGTGCATCGCAGGGGACCAATCAGCCCCAGCATTTT. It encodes CASQGTNQPQHF.

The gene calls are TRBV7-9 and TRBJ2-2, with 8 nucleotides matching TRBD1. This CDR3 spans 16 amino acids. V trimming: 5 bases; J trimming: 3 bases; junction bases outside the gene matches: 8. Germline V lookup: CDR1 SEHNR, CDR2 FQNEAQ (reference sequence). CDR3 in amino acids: CASSNPDRDYTGELFF. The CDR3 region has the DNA TGTGCCAGCAGCAACCCGGACAGGGATTACACCGGGGAGCTGTTTTTT.

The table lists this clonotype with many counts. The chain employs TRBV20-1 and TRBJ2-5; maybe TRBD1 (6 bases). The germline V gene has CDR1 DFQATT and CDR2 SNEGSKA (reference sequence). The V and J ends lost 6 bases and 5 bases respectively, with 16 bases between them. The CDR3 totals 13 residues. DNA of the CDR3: TGCAGTGCCGACGCCTCAGGGGTTGAGACCCAGTACTTC. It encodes CSADASGVETQYF.

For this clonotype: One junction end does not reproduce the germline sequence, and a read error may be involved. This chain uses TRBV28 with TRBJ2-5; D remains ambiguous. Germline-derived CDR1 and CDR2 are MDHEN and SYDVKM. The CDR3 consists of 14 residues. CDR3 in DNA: TGTGCCAGTTCTACCGGGCAATATCAAGAGGCCCAGTACTTC. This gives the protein CASSTGQYQEAQYF.

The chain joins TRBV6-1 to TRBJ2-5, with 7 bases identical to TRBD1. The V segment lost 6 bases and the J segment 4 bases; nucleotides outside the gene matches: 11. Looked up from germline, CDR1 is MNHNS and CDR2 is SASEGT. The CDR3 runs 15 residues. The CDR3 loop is CASSESGTVAETQYF. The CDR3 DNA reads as TGTGCCAGCAGCGAGTCCGGGACAGTTGCAGAGACCCAGTACTTC.

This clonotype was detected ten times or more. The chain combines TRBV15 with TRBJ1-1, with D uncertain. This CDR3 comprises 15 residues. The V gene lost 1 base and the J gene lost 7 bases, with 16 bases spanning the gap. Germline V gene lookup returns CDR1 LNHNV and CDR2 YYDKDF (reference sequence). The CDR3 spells CATSRGIGEHVEAFF. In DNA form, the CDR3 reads TGTGCCACCAGCAGAGGGATCGGGGAACATGTTGAAGCTTTCTTT.

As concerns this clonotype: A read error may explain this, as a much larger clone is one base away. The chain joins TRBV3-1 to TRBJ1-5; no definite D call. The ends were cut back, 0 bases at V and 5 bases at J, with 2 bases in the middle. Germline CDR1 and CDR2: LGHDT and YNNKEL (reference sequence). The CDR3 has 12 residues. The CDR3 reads CASSQDDQPQHF. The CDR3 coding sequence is TGTGCCAGCAGCCAAGACGATCAGCCCCAGCATTTT.

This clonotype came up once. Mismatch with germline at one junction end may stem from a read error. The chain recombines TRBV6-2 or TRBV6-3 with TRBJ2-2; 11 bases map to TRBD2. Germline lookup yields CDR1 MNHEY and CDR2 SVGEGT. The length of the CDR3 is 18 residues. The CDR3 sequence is CASSFPTSGTPNTWELFF. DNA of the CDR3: TGTGCCAGCAGTTTCCCGACTAGCGGGACGCCGAACACCTGGGAGCTGTTTTTT.